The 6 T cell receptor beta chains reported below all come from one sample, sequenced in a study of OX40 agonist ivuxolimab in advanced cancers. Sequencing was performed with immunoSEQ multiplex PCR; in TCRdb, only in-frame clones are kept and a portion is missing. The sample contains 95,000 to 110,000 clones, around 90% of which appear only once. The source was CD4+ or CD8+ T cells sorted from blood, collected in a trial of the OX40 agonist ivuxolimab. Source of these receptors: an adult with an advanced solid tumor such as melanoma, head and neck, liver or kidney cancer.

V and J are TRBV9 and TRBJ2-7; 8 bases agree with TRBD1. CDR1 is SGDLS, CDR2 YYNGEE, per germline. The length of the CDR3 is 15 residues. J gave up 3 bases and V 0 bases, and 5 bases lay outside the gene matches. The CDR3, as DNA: TGTGCCAGCAGCGTAGACGGACAGGGTATCTACGAGCAGTACTTC. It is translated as CASSVDGQGIYEQYF.

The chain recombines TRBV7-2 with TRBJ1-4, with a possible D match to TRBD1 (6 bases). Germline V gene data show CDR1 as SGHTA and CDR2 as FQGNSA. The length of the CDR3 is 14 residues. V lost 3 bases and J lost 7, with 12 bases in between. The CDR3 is CASSFRGGGEKLFF. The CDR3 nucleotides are TGTGCCAGCAGCTTTCGAGGGGGGGGTGAAAAACTGTTTTTT.

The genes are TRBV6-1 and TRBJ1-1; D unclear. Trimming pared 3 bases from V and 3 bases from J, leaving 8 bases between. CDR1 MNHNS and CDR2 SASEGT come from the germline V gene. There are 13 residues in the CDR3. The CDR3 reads CASSDLEDTEAFF. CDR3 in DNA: TGTGCCAGCAGTGATTTGGAGGACACTGAAGCTTTCTTT.

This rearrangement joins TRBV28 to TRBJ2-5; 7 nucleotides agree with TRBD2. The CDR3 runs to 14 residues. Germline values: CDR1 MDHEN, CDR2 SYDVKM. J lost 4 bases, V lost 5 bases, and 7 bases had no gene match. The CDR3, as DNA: TGTGCCAGCAGTCCGGACGGCGGGGGAGAGACCCAGTACTTC. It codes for CASSPDGGGETQYF. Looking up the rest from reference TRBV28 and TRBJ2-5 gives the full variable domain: DVKVTQSSRYLVKRTGEKVFLECVQDMDHENMFWYRQDPGLGLRLIYFSYDVKMKEKGDIPEGYSVSREKKERFSLILESASTNQTSMYLCASSPDGGGETQYFGPGTRLLVL.

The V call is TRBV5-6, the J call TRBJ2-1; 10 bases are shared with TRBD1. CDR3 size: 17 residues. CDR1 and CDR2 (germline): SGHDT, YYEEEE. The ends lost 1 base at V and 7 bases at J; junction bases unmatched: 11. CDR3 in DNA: TGTGCCAGCAGCTTGCTGACAGGGGGCTTTCTTATGAATGAGCAGTTCTTC. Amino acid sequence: CASSLLTGGFLMNEQFF.

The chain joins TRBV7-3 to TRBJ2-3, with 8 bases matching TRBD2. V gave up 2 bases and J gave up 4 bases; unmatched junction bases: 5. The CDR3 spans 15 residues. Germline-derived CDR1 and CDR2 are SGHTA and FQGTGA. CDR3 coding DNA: TGTGCCAGCAGCTTACAATTAGCGGGACCAGATACGCAGTATTTT. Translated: CASSLQLAGPDTQYF.